What follows are 21 T cell receptor beta chains derived from one specimen sequenced in a study of persistence of HIV-infected CD4 T cells. This was the immunoSEQ version 4 assay in survey mode. Some clones are missing from TCRdb's copy, which holds only in-frame ones; the method was immunoSEQ multiplex PCR. The table includes 15,000 to 20,000 clones, less than 75% detected once. These receptors lack a known antigen. The stimulus was lysate of CMV-infected fibroblasts, around 10 ug/mL. Responding CD4+ T cells were sorted by upregulation of both CD40 ligand and CD69. The material was CD4+ T cells sorted from PBMCs after 18-hour stimulation, obtained from a patient who received antiretroviral therapy. All receptors come from an adult woman with HIV who was CMV-seropositive.

This chain uses TRBV19 with TRBJ1-3, with D possibly TRBD1 on 6 matching bases. CDR1 is LNHDA, CDR2 SQIVND, per germline (reference sequence). This CDR3 is built from 14 residues. V lost 5 bases and J 4 bases, leaving 12 bases between the germline ends. The CDR3 coding sequence is TGTGCCAGTAGTTCAGGGGCTGCAGGAAACACCATATATTTT. It encodes CASSSGAAGNTIYF.

This clone was seen only a few times. The chain combines TRBV6-1 with TRBJ2-7; D possibly uses TRBD1 or TRBD2 (6 bases each). The germline V gene encodes CDR1 MNHNS and CDR2 SASEGT. The CDR3 has 14 residues. V dropped 2 bases and J dropped 6 bases, with 14 bases sitting between them. The CDR3 protein is CASSEWGAIGEQYF. The CDR3 DNA sequence: TGTGCCAGCAGTGAATGGGGGGCAATTGGCGAGCAGTACTTC.

This chain uses TRBV18 with TRBJ1-1, with D possibly being TRBD1 (6 bases). The CDR3 sequence is 13 residues long. V gave up 5 bases and J gave up 5 bases, with 12 bases separating them. CDR1 is KGHSH and CDR2 is LQKENI in the germline V gene. The CDR3 coding sequence is TGTGCCAGCTCAGCCTCACAGGGTACTGAAGCTTTCTTT. Amino acid sequence: CASSASQGTEAFF.

The chain carries TRBV3-1 (or the pseudogene TRBV3-2) and TRBJ1-5, with a tentative D call TRBD1 (5 bases). This CDR3 is built from 14 residues. Trimming took off 4 bases at V and 11 bases at J, with 18 bases between the two ends. The germline CDR1 and CDR2 sequences are LGHDT and YNNKEL (reference sequence). The DNA for the CDR3 is TGTGCCAGCAGCCTGGGACTGCAATCAGTGGCCCAGCATTTT. It is translated as CASSLGLQSVAQHF.

This chain links TRBV13 with TRBJ2-7, with D perhaps given as TRBD1 or TRBD2 (5 bases each). The germline CDR1 and CDR2 sequences are PRHDT and FYEKMQ (reference sequence). V was shortened by 5 bases and J by 1 base, with 15 bases between the two germline ends. The CDR3 runs to 15 residues. The CDR3 DNA sequence: TGTGCCAGCAGCCAAACTGAGTGGGGGTCCTACGAGCAGTACTTC. The encoded protein is CASSQTEWGSYEQYF.

The chain combines TRBV6-6 with TRBJ1-4; 9 nucleotides align to TRBD1. CDR1 and CDR2 from the germline V gene are MNHNY and SVGAGI (reference sequence). This CDR3 has 16 residues. Trimming cost V 6 bases and J 14 bases; bases outside gene matches: 19. CDR3: CASRPAPGTGNPPLFF. In DNA, the CDR3 is TGTGCCAGCAGACCCGCACCCGGGACAGGGAATCCCCCGCTGTTTTTT.

V is TRBV19 and J is TRBJ1-5; D gene unclear. The CDR3 extends over 15 amino acids. V was shortened by 6 bases and J by 0 bases, with 12 bases between the two germline ends. From germline, CDR1 is LNHDA and CDR2 SQIVND (reference sequence). CDR3 region: CASREGEYSNQPQHF. CDR3 nucleotides: TGTGCCAGTAGAGAGGGAGAATATAGCAATCAGCCCCAGCATTTT.

In its sample, this clone was seen a few times. As the CDR3 is not closed by the conserved phenylalanine or tryptophan, this likely results from a read error. Because the CDR3's place on the DNA is in doubt, the DNA is left out and the CDR3 is given as listed by TCRdb. This CDR3 is CASRPDRPGL. The rearrangement uses TRBV6-5 and TRBJ1-1; the table gives TRBD1 as D, unverified against the DNA. Germline values: CDR1 MNHEY, CDR2 SVGAGI. The CDR3 is 10 residues long, counting both termini.

The CDR3 sequence: CASSEPGQGAAGNQPQHF. The CDR3 DNA reads TGTGCCAGCAGCGAACCGGGACAGGGGGCCGCGGGCAATCAGCCCCAGCATTTT. The chain employs TRBV6-1 and TRBJ1-5, with 12 bases lining up with TRBD1. J gave up 2 bases and V 6 bases, and 11 bases lay outside the gene matches. The CDR3 consists of 18 residues. Germline V lookup: CDR1 MNHNS, CDR2 SASEGT.

This clone was observed a handful of times. The chain couples TRBV2 to TRBJ2-1, with 12 bases that match TRBD2. CDR1 is SNHLY and CDR2 is FYNNEI in the germline V gene. Germline trimming cut 6 bases from V and 9 bases from J; bases unmatched to any gene: 3. The CDR3 extends over 13 amino acids. CDR3 amino acids: CASSGLAGIEQFF. The CDR3 DNA reads TGTGCCAGCAGCGGACTAGCGGGGATTGAGCAGTTCTTC.

The chain is built from TRBV9 and TRBJ2-7; TRBD2 matches at 12 bases. CDR3 length equals 19 residues. Germline CDR1 reads SGDLS; CDR2 reads YYNGEE. Germline trimming cut 7 bases from V and 4 bases from J; bases unmatched to any gene: 21. The CDR3 DNA follows: TGTGCCAGCGGCACAAATGGACTAGCGGGAACAAGGAACCTATACGAGCAGTACTTC. Translation: CASGTNGLAGTRNLYEQYF.

About this clone: The identical CDR3 is also encoded by other nucleotide sequences in the sample. DNA of the CDR3: TGTGCCAGCAGCGCGGGAGGCGGGGGAGTGAACACTGAAGCTTTCTTT. Encoded protein: CASSAGGGGVNTEAFF. This sequence joins TRBV9 and TRBJ1-1; possible D gene TRBD1, 5 bases. Trimming cost V 3 bases and J 0 bases, with 15 bases left between them. This CDR3 contains 16 residues. CDR1 is SGDLS, CDR2 YYNGEE, per germline. The whole variable domain, filled in from reference TRBV9 and TRBJ1-1, reads DSGVTQTPKHLITATGQRVTLRCSPRSGDLSVYWYQQSLDQGLQFLIQYYNGEERAKGNILERFSAQQFPDLHSELNLSSLELGDSALYFCASSAGGGGVNTEAFFGQGTRLTVV.

The chain recombines TRBV5-4 with TRBJ1-6; D perhaps matches TRBD1 (5 bases). V lost 2 bases, J lost 9 bases, and 15 bases lay in between. Germline V lookup: CDR1 SGHNT, CDR2 YYREEE (reference sequence). The CDR3 runs to 15 residues. The DNA for the CDR3 is TGTGCCAGCAGCTTATCCGGGACGGGCCGTTCACCCCTCCACTTT. Residues: CASSLSGTGRSPLHF.

The chain couples TRBV29-1 to TRBJ2-7, with TRBD2 as a possible D gene (7 bases). Germline CDR1 and CDR2: SQVTM and ANQGSEA. The germline V and J ends were trimmed by 4 bases and 6 bases, with 10 bases remaining between them. The CDR3 consists of 11 residues. The CDR3 bases are TGCAGCGTTGTTAGGGGGGGCGAGCAGTACGTC. This encodes CSVVRGGEQYV.

V and J are TRBV4-2 and TRBJ1-1, with D possibly being TRBD1 (5 bases). Between the trimmed V and J ends, which lost 4 bases and 5 bases, there was a span of 17 bases. CDR3 length: 15 amino acids. Germline V gene sequence: CDR1 LGHNA, CDR2 YNFKEQ. CDR3 sequence (DNA): TGTGCCAGCAGCCCAAGAGGCCAGGGAGAGACTGAAGCTTTCTTT. Translated: CASSPRGQGETEAFF.

This clone was counted a few times. The chain recombines TRBV2 with TRBJ1-5; 10 bases map to TRBD1. CDR3 length: 15 residues. The junction had 8 bases not matched to a gene; V was cut back by 6 bases and J by 6 bases. Germline lookup yields CDR1 SNHLY and CDR2 FYNNEI. CDR3 sequence reads: CASRGGQGLGQPQHF. The CDR3 DNA is TGTGCCAGCAGAGGGGGACAGGGGCTTGGTCAGCCCCAGCATTTT. Based on the CDR3 plus reference TRBV2 and TRBJ1-5, the full variable domain is EPEVTQTPSHQVTQMGQEVILRCVPISNHLYFYWYRQILGQKVEFLVSFYNNEISEKSEIFDDQFSVERPDGSNFTLKIRSTKLEDSAMYFCASRGGQGLGQPQHFGDGTRLSIL.

This chain links TRBV6-5 with TRBJ1-6; tentatively, D is TRBD1 (5 bases). V was pared by 0 bases and J by 7 bases, with 10 bases between. CDR3 size: 15 residues. The germline V gene encodes CDR1 MNHEY and CDR2 SVGAGI. CDR3: CASSYSSRENSPLHF. For the CDR3, the DNA is TGTGCCAGCAGTTACTCATCCAGGGAAAATTCACCCCTCCACTTT.

This clone was found a few times. This chain links TRBV12-5 with TRBJ2-3; D is possibly TRBD2 (7 bases). Germline-derived CDR1 and CDR2 are LGHNT and FRNRAP. V was cut by 8 bases and J by 3 bases, with 15 bases left in between. The CDR3 contains 14 residues. The CDR3 nucleotides are TGTGCTAGTTGCTTCGGGGGGCTTACAGATACGCAGTATTTT. Translated: CASCFGGLTDTQYF.

The J gene is TRBJ1-6, the V gene TRBV7-6; D possibly corresponds to TRBD1 (5 bases). CDR1 is SGHVS and CDR2 is FNYEAQ in the germline V gene. The CDR3 contains 16 residues. Trimming shortened V by 5 bases and J by 7 bases, and 18 bases separated the two germline ends. The CDR3 DNA follows: TGTGCCAGCAGCCTGAATCCGGGACGCGAGAATTCACCCCTCCACTTT. Protein sequence: CASSLNPGRENSPLHF.

The rearrangement uses TRBV6-5 and TRBJ2-3, with D uncertain. Germline values: CDR1 MNHEY, CDR2 SVGAGI. Between the trimmed V and J ends, which lost 11 bases and 1 base, there was a span of 13 bases. This CDR3 has 13 residues. The CDR3: CACLRAGTDTQYF. The CDR3 DNA follows: TGTGCCTGCCTCCGGGCGGGCACAGATACGCAGTATTTT.

This clone has just a few counts. The genes are TRBV7-3 and TRBJ2-2; 10 bases map to TRBD2. Germline lookup yields CDR1 SGHTA and CDR2 FQGTGA. This CDR3 is built from 17 residues. J lost 1 base, V lost 6 bases, and 8 bases had no gene match. Here the CDR3 DNA reads TGTGCCAGCAGTTCGCTAGCGGGGGAATTGAACACCGGGGAGCTGTTTTTT. Its translation is CASSSLAGELNTGELFF.